The T cell receptor (beta chain) described here comes from a study of patients and donors after allogeneic stem cell transplantation. TCRdb reprocessed the RT-PCR reads via MiXCR and lists one record per CDR3 protein. In the table there are 90,000 to 120,000 distinct CDR3 sequences, about a third of which are singletons. CDR1 and CDR2 from the germline V gene are MNHEY and SVGEGT. The CDR3 loop spans 14 amino acids. Trimming removed 5 bases at V and 5 bases at J, with 15 bases between. The gene calls are TRBV6-2 or TRBV6-3 and TRBJ1-2, with unresolved D. Sequencing used blood, either unsorted or a sorted T cell fraction (not recorded which). This TCR came from a human donor who was either an allogeneic HSCT recipient or a stem cell or donor lymphocyte infusion donor (not recorded which). It is not recorded whose cells these are; they may come from a transplant donor. In nucleotides, the CDR3 is TGTGCCAGCAGTCCGGACGGGAACGTTTATGGCTACACCTTC. Its translation is CASSPDGNVYGYTF.